Listed below are T cell receptor beta chains from one sample, sequenced in a study of siplizumab effects on memory and regulatory T cells. The protocol was immunoSEQ multiplex PCR, while the TCRdb copy is restricted to in-frame clones and leaves out a portion. The profile covers some 96,000 clones, with about 94% appearing a single time and approximately 1.5% taken by the ten largest. The sequencing input was non-Treg CD4+ T cells sorted from blood. Source of these receptors: a human donor in good health. Each CDR3 is given with its conserved first and last residue. Each record gives: clone size, V gene, J gene, D gene, CDR3 DNA, CDR3 protein. D genes are given only for firm matches. Size is omitted from some rows. Given values are once, few, many or a class for expanded clones.

>-|TRBV6-6|TRBJ2-3|-
TGTGCCAGCAGTTACTTAGGGGGGACTAGCACAGATACGCAGTATTTT
CASSYLGGTSTDTQYF
>-|TRBV5-4|TRBJ2-1|TRBD2
TGTGCCAGCAGCTTGGGAGGCGGGAGCTCCTACAATGAGCAGTTCTTC
CASSLGGGSSYNEQFF
>-|TRBV28|TRBJ2-7|-
TGTGCCAGCAGTTCCTTAGTAGGGCAGGGGATCTCCTACGAGCAGTACTTC
CASSSLVGQGISYEQYF
>-|TRBV7-9|TRBJ2-1|TRBD2
TGTGCCAGCAGCGTAAGCGGGATCTACAATGAGCAGTTCTTC
CASSVSGIYNEQFF
>-|TRBV18|TRBJ2-7|-
TGTGCCAGCTCACCTGTGTTGGCGGCCTACGAGCAGTACTTC
CASSPVLAAYEQYF
>-|TRBV18|TRBJ2-3|TRBD2
TGTGCCAGCTCACCGGGACTAGCGGCCAGCACAGATACGCAGTATTTT
CASSPGLAASTDTQYF
>-|TRBV10-1|TRBJ2-7|-
TGCGCCAGCAGTGGGGGGCCCTACGAGCAGTACTTC
CASSGGPYEQYF
>-|TRBV21-1|TRBJ2-2|-
TGTGCCAGTCCTTCCTCTAGCGGGACACCGAGAGGGACCGGGGAGCTGTTTTTT
CASPSSSGTPRGTGELFF
>-|TRBV11-2|TRBJ1-1|-
TGTGCCAGCAGCTTAACAGGAACGCTTACTGAAGCTTTCTTT
CASSLTGTLTEAFF
>-|TRBV5-4|TRBJ2-7|-
TGTGCCAGAAGCTACCGTACAAGGGAGCAGTACTTC
CARSYRTREQYF
>-|TRBV6-4|TRBJ2-1|TRBD2
TGTGCCAGCAGTGACTCAGTCGTAGCGGGAGTTAGCGAGCAGTTCTTC
CASSDSVVAGVSEQFF
>-|TRBV7-3|TRBJ2-1|-
TGTGCCAGCAGCTTAAGTATCCGGGACTCAGAGCAGTTCTTC
CASSLSIRDSEQFF
>-|TRBV29-1|TRBJ1-2|-
TGCAGCGTGTCCTTGGGGCAAGGCTACACCTTC
CSVSLGQGYTF
>-|TRBV7-2|TRBJ2-7|TRBD1
TGTGCCAGCAGCTTATACCCCCCAGGGACAGGGCCCGAGCAGTACTTC
CASSLYPPGTGPEQYF
>-|TRBV7-9|TRBJ1-1|-
TGTGCCAGCAGCTTAGTCCAGGGGACGAACACTGAAGCTTTCTTT
CASSLVQGTNTEAFF
>-|TRBV5-4|TRBJ1-1|-
TGTGCCAGCAGCCGCCAGGGAGATAACACTGAAGCTTTCTTT
CASSRQGDNTEAFF
>-|TRBV2|TRBJ2-7|-
TGTGCCAGCACCGCGACAGAAATCTCCTACGAGCAGTACTTC
CASTATEISYEQYF
>-|TRBV19|TRBJ2-7|TRBD1
TGTGCCAGTAGTCCTTACTTAGGGACAGCCTGGCGGTCGAGGTCCTACGAGCAGTACTTC
CASSPYLGTAWRSRSYEQYF
>-|TRBV19|TRBJ1-2|-
TGTGCCAGTAGTATAGAGGGGAGGCATGGCTACACCTTC
CASSIEGRHGYTF
>once|TRBV5-1|TRBJ2-7|TRBD2
TGCGCCAGCAGCTCACGACCCGCTAGCGGGAGTGGCTACGAGCAGTACTTC
CASSSRPASGSGYEQYF
>-|TRBV29-1|TRBJ2-1|TRBD2
TGCAGCGTTGAAGCCCTTAGCGGGAGCCTAGGTGAGCAGTTCTTC
CSVEALSGSLGEQFF
>-|TRBV5-1|TRBJ2-3|TRBD2
TGCGCCAGCAGCTTGACGACTAGCGGAAGCACAGATACGCAGTATTTT
CASSLTTSGSTDTQYF